The TCR beta chain under discussion was sequenced for a study of beta chain features in type 1 diabetes. The CDR3 consists of 16 residues. The ends were cut back, 1 base at V and 6 bases at J, with 18 bases in the middle. CDR1 and CDR2 (germline): SGHDN, FVKESK. In its sample, this clone was seen a few times. Its antigen is undetermined. What was sequenced were expressed TCRB transcripts, since all of the isolated RNA had been reverse transcribed. The method was immunoSEQ multiplex PCR; TCRdb's version includes in-frame clones alone and lacks a portion of them. The sample has 250,000 to 350,000 clones, approximately 15% seen once. The study, taken as a whole, reports: Among type 1 diabetes patients, VDJ junctions had fewer insertions and more deletions. Significant though moderate, a shortening of TCRB CDR3s appeared in all four CD4+ subsets of Type 1 diabetes patients.

The sequenced sample consisted of naive CD4+ T cells from blood. The TCR originated in a young man with type 1 diabetes. This chain connects TRBV14 to TRBJ1-1; unclear D gene. Here the CDR3 reads CASSQVPLYRVSEAFF. The DNA for the CDR3 is TGTGCCAGCAGCCAAGTACCTTTGTACCGCGTTTCTGAAGCTTTCTTT.